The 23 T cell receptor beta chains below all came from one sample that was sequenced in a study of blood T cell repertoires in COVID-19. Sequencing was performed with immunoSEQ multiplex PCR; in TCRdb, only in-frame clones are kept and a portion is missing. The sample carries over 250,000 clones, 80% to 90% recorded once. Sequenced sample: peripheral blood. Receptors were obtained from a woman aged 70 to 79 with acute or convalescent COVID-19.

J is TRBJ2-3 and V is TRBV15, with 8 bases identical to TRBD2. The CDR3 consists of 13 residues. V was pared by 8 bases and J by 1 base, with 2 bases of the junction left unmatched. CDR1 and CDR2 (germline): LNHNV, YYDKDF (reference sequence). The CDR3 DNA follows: TGTGCCACCGGTAGCGGGGGCACAGATACGCAGTATTTT. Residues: CATGSGGTDTQYF. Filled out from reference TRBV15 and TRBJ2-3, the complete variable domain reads DAMVIQNPRYQVTQFGKPVTLSCSQTLNHNVMYWYQQKSSQAPKLLFHYYDKDFNNEADTPDNFQSRRPNTSFCFLDIRSPGLGDTAMYLCATGSGGTDTQYFGPGTRLTVL.

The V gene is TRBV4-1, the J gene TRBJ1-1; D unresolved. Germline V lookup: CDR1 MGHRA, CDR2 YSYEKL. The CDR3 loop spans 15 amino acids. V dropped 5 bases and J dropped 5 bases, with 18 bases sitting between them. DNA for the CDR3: TGCGCCAGCAGCTTCCCCCTAGCCCCATGGACTGAAGCTTTCTTT. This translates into CASSFPLAPWTEAFF.

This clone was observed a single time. The CDR3 is CASSGPQGGAGGYTF. CDR3 in DNA: TGTGCCAGCAGTGGACCGCAAGGCGGTGCGGGTGGCTACACCTTC. V and J are TRBV25-1 and TRBJ1-2, with unresolved D. Germline V gene data show CDR1 as MGHDK and CDR2 as SYGVNS. The CDR3 covers 15 residues. V shed 4 bases and J shed 7 bases, with 19 bases lying between them.

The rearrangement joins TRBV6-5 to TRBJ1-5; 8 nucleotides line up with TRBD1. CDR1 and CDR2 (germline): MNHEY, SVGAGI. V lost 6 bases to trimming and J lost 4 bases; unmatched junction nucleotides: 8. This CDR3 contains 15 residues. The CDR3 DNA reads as TGTGCCAGCAGCTTGGACAGGGCAAGAAATCAGCCCCAGCATTTT. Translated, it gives CASSLDRARNQPQHF.

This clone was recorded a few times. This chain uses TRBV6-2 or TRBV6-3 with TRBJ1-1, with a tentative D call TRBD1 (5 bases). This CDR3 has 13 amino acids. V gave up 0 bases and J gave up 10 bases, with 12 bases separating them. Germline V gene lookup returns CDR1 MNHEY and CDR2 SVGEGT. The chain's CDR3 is CASSYSMQGGAFF. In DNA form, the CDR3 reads TGTGCCAGCAGTTACTCGATGCAGGGTGGAGCTTTCTTT.

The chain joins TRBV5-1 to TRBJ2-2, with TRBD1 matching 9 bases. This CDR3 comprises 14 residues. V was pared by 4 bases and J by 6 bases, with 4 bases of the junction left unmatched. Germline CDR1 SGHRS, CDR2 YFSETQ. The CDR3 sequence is CASSGTGRAGELFF. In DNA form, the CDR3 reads TGCGCCAGCAGCGGGACAGGGCGGGCCGGGGAGCTGTTTTTT.

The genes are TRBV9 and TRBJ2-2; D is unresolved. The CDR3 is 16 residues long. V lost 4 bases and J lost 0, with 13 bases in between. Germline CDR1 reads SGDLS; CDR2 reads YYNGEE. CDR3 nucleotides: TGTGCCAGCAGCTTAAACCCGTCTACGAACACCGGGGAGCTGTTTTTT. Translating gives CASSLNPSTNTGELFF.

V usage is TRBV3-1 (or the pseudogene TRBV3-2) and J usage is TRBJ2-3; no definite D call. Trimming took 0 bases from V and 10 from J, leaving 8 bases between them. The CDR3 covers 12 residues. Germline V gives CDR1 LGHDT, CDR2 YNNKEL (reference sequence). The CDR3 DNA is TGTGCCAGCAGCCAAGATCGCGCGGCGCAGTATTTT. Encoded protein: CASSQDRAAQYF.

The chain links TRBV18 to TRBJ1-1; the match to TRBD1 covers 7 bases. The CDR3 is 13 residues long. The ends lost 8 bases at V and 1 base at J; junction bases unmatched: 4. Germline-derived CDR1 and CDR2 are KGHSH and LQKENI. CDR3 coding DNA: TGTGCCAGCCAACGACAGGGGAACACTGAAGCTTTCTTT. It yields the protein CASQRQGNTEAFF. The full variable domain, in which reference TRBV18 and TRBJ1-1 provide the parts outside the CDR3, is NAGVMQNPRHLVRRRGQEARLRCSPMKGHSHVYWYRQLPEEGLKFMVYLQKENIIDESGMPKERFSAEFPKEGPSILRIQQVVRGDSAAYFCASQRQGNTEAFFGQGTRLTVV.

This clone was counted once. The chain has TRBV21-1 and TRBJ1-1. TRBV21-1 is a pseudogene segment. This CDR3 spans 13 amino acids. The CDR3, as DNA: TGTGCCAGCAGCAAAGGTACGCCTCGAGTGGCTTTCTTT. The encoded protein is CASSKGTPRVAFF.

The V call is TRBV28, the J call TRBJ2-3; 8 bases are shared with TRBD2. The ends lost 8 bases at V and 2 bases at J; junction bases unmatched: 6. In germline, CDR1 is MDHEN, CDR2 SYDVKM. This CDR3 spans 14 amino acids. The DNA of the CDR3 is TGTGCCAGCTCCTCAGCGGGGGTCACAGATACGCAGTATTTT. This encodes CASSSAGVTDTQYF.

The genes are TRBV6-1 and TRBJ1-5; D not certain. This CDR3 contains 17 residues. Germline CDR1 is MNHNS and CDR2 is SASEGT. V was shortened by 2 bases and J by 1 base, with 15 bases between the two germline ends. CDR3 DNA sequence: TGTGCCAGCAGTGAATACCCCCCGACTCACAGCAATCAGCCCCAGCATTTT. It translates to CASSEYPPTHSNQPQHF.

CDR3 amino acids: CASSQVGSATQYF. CDR3 DNA: TGTGCCAGCAGCCAAGTCGGGTCCGCAACCCAGTACTTC. The gene calls are TRBV3-1 (or the pseudogene TRBV3-2) and TRBJ2-5; no definite D call. Per germline, CDR1 LGHDT and CDR2 YNNKEL (reference sequence). This CDR3 contains 13 residues. V lost 1 base, J lost 8 bases, and 11 bases lay in between.

The CDR3 sequence is CASTVTSDSKLFF. The CDR3 DNA follows: TGTGCCAGCACCGTGACCTCGGACAGTAAACTGTTTTTT. This chain connects TRBV7-9 to TRBJ1-4; D may be TRBD1 (6 bases). Germline CDR1 SEHNR, CDR2 FQNEAQ (reference sequence). The ends were cut back, 7 bases at V and 11 bases at J, with 17 bases in the middle. CDR3 length: 13 amino acids. Looking up the rest from reference TRBV7-9 and TRBJ1-4 gives the full variable domain: DTGVSQNPRHKITKRGQNVTFRCDPISEHNRLYWYRQTLGQGPEFLTYFQNEAQLEKSRLLSDRFSAERPKGSFSTLEIQRTEQGDSAMYLCASTVTSDSKLFFGSGTQLSVL.

CDR3 sequence (DNA): TGTGCCACCAGCAGAGCAGCGCGGGGGGTTACCGGGGAGCTGTTTTTT. Residues: CATSRAARGVTGELFF. The J gene is TRBJ2-2, the V gene TRBV15; 8 bases are shared with TRBD2. The CDR3 totals 16 residues. V lost 1 base to trimming and J lost 5 bases; unmatched junction nucleotides: 6. Germline V gene sequence: CDR1 LNHNV, CDR2 YYDKDF (reference sequence).

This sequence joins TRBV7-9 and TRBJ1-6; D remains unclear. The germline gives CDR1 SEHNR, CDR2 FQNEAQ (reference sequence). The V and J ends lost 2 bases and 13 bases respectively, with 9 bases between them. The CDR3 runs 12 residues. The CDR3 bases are TGTGCCAGCAGCTTATCGGGAGGGCCCCTCCACTTT. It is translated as CASSLSGGPLHF.

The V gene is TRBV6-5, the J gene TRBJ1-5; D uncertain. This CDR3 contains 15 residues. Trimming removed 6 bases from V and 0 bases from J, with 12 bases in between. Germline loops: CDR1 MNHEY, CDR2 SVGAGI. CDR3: CASRREKNSNQPQHF. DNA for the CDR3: TGTGCCAGCAGGAGGGAGAAGAATAGCAATCAGCCCCAGCATTTT.

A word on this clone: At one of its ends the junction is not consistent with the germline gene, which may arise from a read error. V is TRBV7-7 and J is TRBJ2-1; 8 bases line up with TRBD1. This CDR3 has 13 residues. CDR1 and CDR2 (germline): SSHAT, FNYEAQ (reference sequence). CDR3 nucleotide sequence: TGTGCTAGCAGCTCGGACAGGGACAATGAGCAGTTCTTC. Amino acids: CASSSDRDNEQFF.

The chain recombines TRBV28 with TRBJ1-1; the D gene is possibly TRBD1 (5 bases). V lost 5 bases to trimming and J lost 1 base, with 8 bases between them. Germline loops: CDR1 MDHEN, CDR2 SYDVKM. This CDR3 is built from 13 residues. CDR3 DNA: TGTGCCAGCAGTCCCGGACAGAACACTGAAGCTTTCTTT. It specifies CASSPGQNTEAFF.

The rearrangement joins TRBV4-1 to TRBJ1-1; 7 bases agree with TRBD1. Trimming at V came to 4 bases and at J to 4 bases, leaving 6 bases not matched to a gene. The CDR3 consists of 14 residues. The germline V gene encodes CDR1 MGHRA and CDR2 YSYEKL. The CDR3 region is CASSRVPGGTEAFF. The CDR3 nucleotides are TGCGCCAGCAGCCGAGTGCCAGGGGGCACTGAAGCTTTCTTT.

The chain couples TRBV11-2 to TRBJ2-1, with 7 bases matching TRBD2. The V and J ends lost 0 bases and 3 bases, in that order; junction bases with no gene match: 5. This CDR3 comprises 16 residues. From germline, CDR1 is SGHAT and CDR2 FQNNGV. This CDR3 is CASSLDTWGGYNEQFF. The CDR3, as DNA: TGTGCCAGCAGCTTAGATACGTGGGGGGGCTACAATGAGCAGTTCTTC.

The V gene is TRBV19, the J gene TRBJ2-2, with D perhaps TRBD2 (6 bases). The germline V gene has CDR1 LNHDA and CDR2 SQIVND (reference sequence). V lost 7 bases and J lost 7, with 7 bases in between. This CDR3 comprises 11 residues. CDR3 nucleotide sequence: TGTGCCAGTACGCGGGGCGGGGAGCTGTTTTTT. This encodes CASTRGGELFF.

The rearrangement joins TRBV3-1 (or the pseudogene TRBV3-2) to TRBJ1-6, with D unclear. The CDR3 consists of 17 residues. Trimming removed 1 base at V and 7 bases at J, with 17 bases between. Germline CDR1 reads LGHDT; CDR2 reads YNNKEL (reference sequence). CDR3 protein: CASSQGSVNGHNSPLHF. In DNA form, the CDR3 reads TGTGCCAGCAGCCAAGGATCGGTAAATGGTCACAATTCACCCCTCCACTTT.